The 17 T cell receptor beta chains presented below share a single source sample, sequenced in a study of shared clonotypes between healthy human individuals. This table comes from immunoSEQ multiplex PCR, and its TCRdb copy is limited to in-frame clones, with some not included. The repertoire holds 450,000 to 550,000 clones, 79% seen once, with roughly 13% in the top ten. The material sequenced was PBMCs. These receptors came from a middle-aged woman in good health. Some clones in this sample may be carry-over from other donors' samples.

The chain couples TRBV28 to TRBJ1-5; tentatively, D is TRBD1 (5 bases). V was clipped by 7 bases and J by 7 bases, with 17 bases between them. The CDR3 extends over 14 amino acids. Germline V gene sequence: CDR1 MDHEN, CDR2 SYDVKM. The CDR3 DNA reads as TGTGCCAGCACCGTAACAGGTGACGAACAGCCCCAGCATTTT. Amino acids: CASTVTGDEQPQHF.

J is TRBJ2-2 and V is TRBV7-2; TRBD2 is a possible D gene (6 bases). From germline, CDR1 is SGHTA and CDR2 FQGNSA. The CDR3 is made up of 14 amino acids. With 5 bases removed from V and 6 bases from J, the gap between germline ends came to 13 bases. This CDR3 is CASSVTGVAGELFF. CDR3 nucleotide sequence: TGTGCCAGCAGCGTAACGGGAGTCGCCGGGGAGCTGTTTTTT.

CDR3 nucleotide sequence: TGTGCCAGCAGCCCCATACCAAACCGGGACATAGCAGAGACCCAGTACTTC. Its protein is CASSPIPNRDIAETQYF. V gene TRBV5-4 combines with J gene TRBJ2-5, with a weak D call TRBD1 (6 bases). V was cut by 4 bases and J by 4 bases, with 23 bases left in between. This CDR3 has 17 amino acids. From germline, CDR1 is SGHNT and CDR2 YYREEE (reference sequence). Full variable domain (outside the CDR3, taken from reference TRBV5-4 and TRBJ2-5): ETGVTQSPTHLIKTRGQQVTLRCSSQSGHNTVSWYQQALGQGPQFIFQYYREEENGRGNFPPRFSGLQFPNYSSELNVNALELDDSALYLCASSPIPNRDIAETQYFGPGTRLLVL.

The chain carries TRBV11-2 and TRBJ1-4; 8 bases line up with TRBD1. The germline gives CDR1 SGHAT, CDR2 FQNNGV. CDR3 length: 16 residues. V dropped 1 base and J dropped 6; count of bases not matched to a gene: 7. The CDR3 sequence: CASSLGTGGPYEKLFF. The DNA of the CDR3 is TGTGCCAGCAGCTTAGGCACAGGGGGGCCCTATGAAAAACTGTTTTTT. The entire variable domain, with the rest obtained from reference TRBV11-2 and TRBJ1-4, is as follows: EAGVAQSPRYKIIEKRQSVAFWCNPISGHATLYWYQQILGQGPKLLIQFQNNGVVDDSQLPKDRFSAERLKGVDSTLKIQPAKLEDSAVYLCASSLGTGGPYEKLFFGSGTQLSVL.

This clone was picked up a small number of times. The chain links TRBV6-5 to TRBJ2-3; D is unresolved. V dropped 4 bases and J dropped 2 bases, with 10 bases sitting between them. Germline V CDR1 and CDR2: MNHEY, SVGAGI. This CDR3 has 14 residues. This CDR3 reads CASSFRANTDTQYF. The CDR3 DNA follows: TGTGCCAGCAGTTTTAGGGCAAACACAGATACGCAGTATTTT.

This chain links TRBV19 with TRBJ1-1; D remains unclear. This CDR3 has 17 amino acids. The germline V gene has CDR1 LNHDA and CDR2 SQIVND (reference sequence). V lost 1 base and J lost 7, with 22 bases in between. For the CDR3, the DNA is TGTGCCAGTAGTATAGGAGGAGGGAGGTTCGGCAGCATTGAAGCTTTCTTT. Its protein product is CASSIGGGRFGSIEAFF. Full variable domain (missing parts from reference TRBV19 and TRBJ1-1): DGGITQSPKYLFRKEGQNVTLSCEQNLNHDAMYWYRQDPGQGLRLIYYSQIVNDFQKGDIAEGYSVSREKKESFPLTVTSAQKNPTAFYLCASSIGGGRFGSIEAFFGQGTRLTVV.

The chain links TRBV11-3 to TRBJ2-1; TRBD2 matches 9 bases. Losses at the gene ends were 1 base for V and 5 bases for J; bases not matched to a gene: 6. This CDR3 spans 16 amino acids. The germline CDR1 and CDR2 sequences are SGHNT and YENEEA. In DNA, the CDR3 is TGTGCCAGCAGCTTAGCCGGGACTAGCAGGCACAATGAGCAGTTCTTC. Protein: CASSLAGTSRHNEQFF.

The V call is TRBV29-1, the J call TRBJ2-5, with D unresolved. CDR1 SQVTM and CDR2 ANQGSEA come from the germline V gene. This CDR3 is built from 13 residues. V was shortened by 7 bases and J by 3 bases, with 15 bases between the two germline ends. Here the CDR3 reads CSAEEGSKETQYF. The CDR3 region has the DNA TGCAGCGCTGAGGAAGGATCAAAAGAGACCCAGTACTTC.

V usage is TRBV11-2 and J usage is TRBJ2-5, with a possible D match to TRBD1 (6 bases). The J call may be wrong; the DNA end is better matched by TRBJ2-7. The CDR3 is made up of 14 amino acids. Germline V lookup: CDR1 SGHAT, CDR2 FQNNGV. CDR3 loop: CASSFSLEGGEQYF. In nucleotides, the CDR3 is TGTGCCAGCAGCTTTTCCCTTGAAGGGGGCGAGCAGTACTTC.

V is TRBV28 and J is TRBJ1-2, with 10 bases that match TRBD1. After removal of 6 bases from V and 8 bases from J, the junction contained 15 bases not matched to a gene. Germline V gene data show CDR1 as MDHEN and CDR2 as SYDVKM. The CDR3 is 16 amino acids. The CDR3 coding sequence is TGTGCCAGCAGCAAAATCCGGGACAGGGGAATTGGCGGCTACACCTTC. It translates to CASSKIRDRGIGGYTF.

The chain has TRBV7-2 and TRBJ2-7; D is unresolved. In germline, CDR1 is SGHTA, CDR2 FQGNSA. The CDR3 sequence is 16 residues long. Trimming took 1 base from V and 4 from J, leaving 17 bases between them. The CDR3 loop is CASSLEGLSLRYEQYF. The CDR3 DNA is TGTGCCAGCAGCTTAGAAGGTCTTTCCCTTAGGTACGAGCAGTACTTC. The variable domain in full, with the rest retrieved from reference TRBV7-2 and TRBJ2-7, is GAGVSQSPSNKVTEKGKDVELRCDPISGHTALYWYRQSLGQGLEFLIYFQGNSAPDKSGLPSDRFSAERTGGSVSTLTIQRTQQEDSAVYLCASSLEGLSLRYEQYFGPGTRLTVT.

This rearrangement joins TRBV7-2 to TRBJ2-7; D unresolved. The CDR3 is 13 amino acids. Trimming took 0 bases from V and 3 from J, leaving 6 bases between them. The germline V gene encodes CDR1 SGHTA and CDR2 FQGNSA. The CDR3, as DNA: TGTGCCAGCAGCTTAGCTGGGTTCTACGAGCAGTACTTC. Protein: CASSLAGFYEQYF. The full variable domain, its missing parts supplied by reference TRBV7-2 and TRBJ2-7, is GAGVSQSPSNKVTEKGKDVELRCDPISGHTALYWYRQSLGQGLEFLIYFQGNSAPDKSGLPSDRFSAERTGGSVSTLTIQRTQQEDSAVYLCASSLAGFYEQYFGPGTRLTVT.

This clone showed up just a few times. J is TRBJ2-7 and V is TRBV10-3; no firm D call. The CDR3 spans 14 residues. Looked up from germline, CDR1 is ENHRY and CDR2 is SYGVKD. V lost 10 bases and J lost 0, with 16 bases in between. The CDR3 region is CATGDSRGSYEQYF. CDR3 sequence (DNA): TGTGCCACCGGCGACTCGCGTGGCTCCTACGAGCAGTACTTC.

The gene calls are TRBV10-3 and TRBJ2-2; D is unclear. Looked up from germline, CDR1 is ENHRY and CDR2 is SYGVKD. This CDR3 comprises 14 residues. V was pared by 7 bases and J by 0 bases, with 9 bases between. CDR3 DNA: TGTGCCATCATGATGCAACCGAACACCGGGGAGCTGTTTTTT. Protein product: CAIMMQPNTGELFF.

The CDR3 nucleotides read TGTGCCAGCAGTGTGGCCTTCCTCGGTGAAGCTTTCTTT. It encodes CASSVAFLGEAFF. The gene calls are TRBV2 and TRBJ1-1; D gene unclear. The CDR3 spans 13 residues. Trimming cost V 4 bases and J 7 bases, with 13 bases left between them. The V gene's germline CDR1 is SNHLY and CDR2 FYNNEI.

The chain recombines TRBV6-6 with TRBJ2-1; D not certain. Germline V gene lookup returns CDR1 MNHNY and CDR2 SVGAGI (reference sequence). The CDR3 length is 12 residues. V lost 2 bases to trimming and J lost 8 bases, with 7 bases between them. CDR3 nucleotide sequence: TGTGCCAGCAGTTACGTTGGGGATGAGCAGTTCTTC. Amino acid sequence: CASSYVGDEQFF.

The chain recombines TRBV5-4 with TRBJ2-3; 7 nucleotides agree with TRBD2. CDR1 is SGHNT and CDR2 is YYREEE in the germline V gene (reference sequence). The CDR3 sequence is 16 residues long. J gave up 1 base and V 4 bases, and 9 bases lay outside the gene matches. The CDR3 sequence is CASSPVAAGGTDTQYF. The CDR3 DNA is TGTGCCAGCAGCCCAGTAGCCGCGGGAGGCACAGATACGCAGTATTTT.